The rows below give T cell receptor beta chains drawn from one sample of a study of cytomegalovirus exposure and HLA in healthy donors. The data were produced by immunoSEQ multiplex PCR, yet TCRdb's version contains in-frame clones alone and is incomplete. Among about 170,000 clones listed, roughly 80% were seen once. Input material: PBMCs. The receptors derive from a female donor in good health and CMV-seronegative. Each CDR3 is given without its conserved first and last residue. A row's size may be missing; if present it is once, few, many or a size class.

V gene	J gene	CDR3 length	clone size	CDR3 protein
TRBV25-1	TRBJ1-2	9	-	ASSWQYGYT
TRBV14	TRBJ2-7	13	few	ASSQDLGTLYEQY
TRBV18	TRBJ2-7	15	-	ASSPPVRSGPSYERY
TRBV28	TRBJ2-7	13	-	ASSHGTGVSYEQY
TRBV7-2	TRBJ2-3	12	few	ASSDRVGADTQY
TRBV7-9	TRBJ2-2	15	-	ASSLKGSSVDTGELF
TRBV2	TRBJ1-1	13	once	ASSEFQGGEIEAF
TRBV5-1	TRBJ1-5	13	few	ASSLLGDSNQPQH
TRBV4-3	TRBJ2-7	11	-	ASSQGQGREQY
TRBV5-5	TRBJ1-1	14	-	ASSLWAGGAETEAF
TRBV4-3	TRBJ1-2	12	-	ASSQEDREGGYT
TRBV2	TRBJ1-2	13	-	ASSGTAVRGYGYT
TRBV2	TRBJ2-7	10	-	ASTKDSYEQY
TRBV4-1	TRBJ1-1	13	-	ASSQEYSRNTEAF
TRBV5-4	TRBJ1-1	13	-	ASSWDRQQNTEAF
TRBV14	TRBJ2-3	12	few	ASSQSLNRDTQY
TRBV25-1	TRBJ2-7	12	-	ASQGFAAPYEQY
TRBV19	TRBJ1-1	12	-	ASTLRRGFSKAF
TRBV18	TRBJ2-7	14	-	ASSPIVAGGVYEQY
TRBV30	TRBJ1-5	12	once	AWGKGLSNQPQH
TRBV5-1	TRBJ2-1	15	-	ASSPRLAGSLGNEQF
TRBV28	TRBJ2-7	12	-	ASSYAPSSYEQY
TRBV7-3	TRBJ2-1	11	-	ASSYSRRDEQF
TRBV19	TRBJ1-5	12	-	ASSMPGDNQPQH
TRBV21-1	TRBJ1-5	11	once	ASTKTNNQPQH
TRBV28	TRBJ2-3	10	once	ASSLKTDTQY
TRBV15	TRBJ2-5	14	-	ATSRDRRGHQETQY
TRBV7-9	TRBJ1-1	12	-	ASSPMGADTEAF
TRBV18	TRBJ1-1	12	-	ASSPGGYKTEAF
TRBV19	TRBJ1-5	12	-	ASSIHRDNQPQH
TRBV19	TRBJ2-6	16	once	ASTILGAGEAGANVLT
TRBV27	TRBJ2-2	16	-	ASSWTSGRASNTGELF
TRBV5-1	TRBJ2-7	12	-	ASRVQGVSYEQY
TRBV7-8	TRBJ1-3	11	-	ASSLAQGNTIY
TRBV7-2	TRBJ1-2	13	-	ASSQGQGYGYGYT
TRBV7-2	TRBJ2-7	11	once	ASSSWTVGEQY
TRBV30	TRBJ2-1	16	-	AWSVFGASGATYNEQF
TRBV6-6	TRBJ2-1	10	once	ASRRQYNEQF
TRBV19	TRBJ1-4	14	once	ASSYWAGEEGEKLF
TRBV2	TRBJ1-6	11	-	ASSHPDNSPLH
TRBV11-3	TRBJ1-1	13	-	ASSSWTGKNTEAF
TRBV2	TRBJ2-3	9	few	ARMSGKVQY
TRBV7-3	TRBJ1-1	13	-	ASSLNGGGQAEAF
TRBV19	TRBJ1-1	10	-	ASMKGGTEAF
TRBV9	TRBJ2-2	14	once	ASSVRTQVNTGELF
TRBV5-6	TRBJ1-1	12	-	ASSLFRVNTEAF
TRBV5-4	TRBJ1-2	12	-	ASTKGTVGYGYT
TRBV11-2	TRBJ1-1	11	-	ASSLNRENEAF
TRBV6-5	TRBJ2-5	13	-	ASSPRGSGQETQY
TRBV7-9	TRBJ1-1	12	-	ASSLGVRGTEAF
TRBV18	TRBJ1-1	13	-	ASSPIRGLNTEAF
TRBV28	TRBJ1-4	13	-	ASSPAGDSNEKLF
TRBV15	TRBJ1-1	12	-	ATSRDAGNTEAF
TRBV30	TRBJ2-7	10	-	AWSLLTYEQY
TRBV19	TRBJ2-3	12	-	ASSIGGGTDTQY